This TCR beta chain was captured by sequencing in a study of identical twins. TCRdb recomputed calls from the 5' RACE reads with MiXCR, one row per CDR3 protein. The data show about 690,000 distinct CDR3 sequences, around 6% seen once. Concerning this clonotype: Its matching antigen is unknown.

Findings of the study overall: The study found excess low generation probability among twin-shared out-of-frame alpha sequences. For cord blood, abundant beta clonotypes had fewer insertions, unlike memory repertoires, which showed none.

The CDR3 contains 15 residues. Trimming removed 5 bases from V and 0 bases from J; junction bases left unmatched: 4. The germline CDR1 and CDR2 sequences are SGHTA and FQGTGA. The rearrangement joins TRBV7-3 to TRBJ2-5, with TRBD1 matching 9 bases. The receptor's source is a man aged 18 to 35 in good health. The source material was naive T cells sorted from blood. CDR3 amino acids: CASSTGQGNQETQYF. CDR3 DNA sequence: TGTGCCAGCAGCACGGGACAGGGAAACCAAGAGACCCAGTACTTC. The full variable domain, rest sourced from reference TRBV7-3 and TRBJ2-5, is GAGVSQTPSNKVTEKGKYVELRCDPISGHTALYWYRQSLGQGPEFLIYFQGTGAADDSGLPNDRFFAVRPEGSVSTLKIQRTERGDSAVYLCASSTGQGNQETQYFGPGTRLLVL.